The 4 T cell receptor beta chains below come from one sample, sequenced in a study of blood T cell repertoires in COVID-19. This table comes from immunoSEQ multiplex PCR, and its TCRdb copy is limited to in-frame clones, with some not included. Among more than 95,000 clones listed, 80% to 85% were seen once. The sequenced material came from peripheral blood. The receptor source for this set is a woman aged 45-59 years with acute or convalescent COVID-19.

The chain combines TRBV10-3 with TRBJ2-3; unclear D gene. Germline assignment: CDR1 ENHRY and CDR2 SYGVKD. V lost 7 bases, J lost 3 bases, and 11 bases lay in between. There are 13 residues in the CDR3. CDR3: CAIKGRKTDTQYF. CDR3 bases: TGTGCCATCAAAGGCAGGAAAACAGATACGCAGTATTTT.

This clone was recorded only once. The rearrangement uses TRBV19 and TRBJ1-4; D is perhaps TRBD1 (5 bases). Trimming shortened V by 5 bases and J by 5 bases, and 15 bases separated the two germline ends. Germline lookup yields CDR1 LNHDA and CDR2 SQIVND (reference sequence). The CDR3 has 15 residues. The CDR3 DNA reads TGTGCCAGTAGTCCCCAGGGAGGGTGGAATGAAAAACTGTTTTTT. This translates into CASSPQGGWNEKLFF.

The J gene is TRBJ2-3, the V gene TRBV5-1; 9 bases are a match to TRBD2. V lost 4 bases, J lost 3 bases, and 9 bases stayed unmatched. In germline, CDR1 is SGHRS, CDR2 YFSETQ. The CDR3 runs 16 residues. The CDR3 bases are TGCGCCAGCAGCGCAATTGTGACTAGCGGAACAGATACGCAGTATTTT. Amino acid sequence: CASSAIVTSGTDTQYF.

The chain combines TRBV7-3 with TRBJ1-1, with a tentative D call TRBD1 (5 bases). CDR3 length: 13 residues. With 0 bases removed from V and 3 bases from J, the gap between germline ends came to 5 bases. Germline V CDR1 and CDR2: SGHTA, FQGTGA. The CDR3 here is CASSLTTDTEAFF. Here the CDR3 DNA reads TGTGCCAGCAGCTTAACGACAGACACTGAAGCTTTCTTT.